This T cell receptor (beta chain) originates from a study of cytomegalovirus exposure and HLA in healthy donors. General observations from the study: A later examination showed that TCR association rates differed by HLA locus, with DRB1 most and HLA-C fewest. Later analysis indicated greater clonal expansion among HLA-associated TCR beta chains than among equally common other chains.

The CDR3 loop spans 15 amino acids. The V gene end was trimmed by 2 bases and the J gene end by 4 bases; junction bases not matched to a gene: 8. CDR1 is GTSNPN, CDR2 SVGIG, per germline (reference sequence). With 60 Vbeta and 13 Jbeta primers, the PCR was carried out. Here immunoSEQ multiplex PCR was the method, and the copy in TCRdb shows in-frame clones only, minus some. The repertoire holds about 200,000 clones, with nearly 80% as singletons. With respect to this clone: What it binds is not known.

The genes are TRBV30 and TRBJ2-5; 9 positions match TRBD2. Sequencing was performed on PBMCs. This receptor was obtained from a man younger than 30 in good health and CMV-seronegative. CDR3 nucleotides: TGTGCCTGGAGTATCGGGACTAGCTTCGGAGAGACCCAGTACTTC. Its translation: CAWSIGTSFGETQYF.